This entry lists 10 T cell receptor beta chains sequenced from one sample in a study of cytomegalovirus exposure and HLA in healthy donors (dated by TCRdb to the late 2010s). Libraries were built with the immunoSEQ multiplex PCR assay. TCRdb retrieved this table from immuneACCESS and kept in-frame rearrangements only. Not all clones are present; in checked studies, unresolved V genes account for under half, and no reason is known for the remainder. In this sample the table shows around 150,000 clones, 65% to 90% of which occur a single time. Jointly, the top ten make up approximately 2.4% of the sample. The sequenced sample consisted of PBMCs. All receptors come from a woman aged 18-35 years in good health and CMV-seronegative.

CDR3 in DNA: TGTGCCACCACTTTCCTAGCCTCCCCTGCCTACGAGCAGTACTTC. Translation: CATTFLASPAYEQYF. The chain couples TRBV15 to TRBJ2-7; TRBD2 might be the D (5 bases). The germline V gene has CDR1 LNHNV and CDR2 YYDKDF (reference sequence). The CDR3 contains 15 residues. With 7 bases removed from V and 2 bases from J, the gap between germline ends came to 18 bases.

V is TRBV30 and J is TRBJ2-5, with D perhaps matching TRBD2 (5 bases). V was pared by 5 bases and J by 2 bases, with 9 bases between. Looked up from germline, CDR1 is GTSNPN and CDR2 is SVGIG (reference sequence). The CDR3 has 12 amino acids. CDR3 region: CAWASGQETQYF. Written as DNA, the CDR3 is TGTGCCTGGGCTTCGGGACAAGAGACCCAGTACTTC.

The rearrangement links TRBV5-6 to TRBJ2-7; 8 bases agree with TRBD1. The CDR3 loop spans 14 amino acids. Losses at the gene ends were 6 bases for V and 2 bases for J; bases not matched to a gene: 7. Germline assignment: CDR1 SGHDT and CDR2 YYEEEE. CDR3 DNA: TGTGCCAGCACCTATACGGGACAGGCCTACGAGCAGTACTTC. This translates into CASTYTGQAYEQYF.

This sequence joins TRBV18 and TRBJ1-5; no definite D call. CDR3 length equals 15 residues. With 2 bases removed from V and 9 bases from J, the gap between germline ends came to 17 bases. The germline CDR1 and CDR2 sequences are KGHSH and LQKENI. CDR3 residues: CASSPVEGAIGPQHF. The CDR3 DNA sequence: TGTGCCAGCTCACCAGTAGAAGGAGCAATTGGGCCCCAGCATTTT.

V gene TRBV6-1 combines with J gene TRBJ2-7; TRBD1 agrees at 12 bases. The germline CDR1 and CDR2 sequences are MNHNS and SASEGT. J gave up 7 bases and V 1 base, and 8 bases lay outside the gene matches. The CDR3 sequence is 16 residues long. CDR3 amino acids: CASSEVGTGGAGEQYF. CDR3 DNA sequence: TGTGCCAGCAGTGAAGTGGGGACAGGGGGCGCGGGTGAGCAGTACTTC.

J is TRBJ2-5 and V is TRBV30, with TRBD1 as a possible D gene (6 bases). Germline values: CDR1 GTSNPN, CDR2 SVGIG (reference sequence). This CDR3 has 15 amino acids. V lost 0 bases, J lost 4 bases, and 15 bases lay in between. In DNA, the CDR3 is TGTGCCTGGAGTGTATCCAGGGGCCCTGCAGAGACCCAGTACTTC. Its translation: CAWSVSRGPAETQYF.

CDR3 residues: CASSPRTDSSYEQYF. The CDR3 region has the DNA TGTGCCAGCAGCCCAAGGACTGATAGCTCCTACGAGCAGTACTTC. The genes are TRBV9 and TRBJ2-7; D may be TRBD2 (5 bases). Germline CDR1 and CDR2: SGDLS and YYNGEE. This CDR3 is built from 15 residues. Trimming stripped 4 bases from V and 0 bases from J, with 14 bases between.

This chain joins TRBV29-1 and TRBJ1-4; 10 bases line up with TRBD1. The germline V gene has CDR1 SQVTM and CDR2 ANQGSEA. J lost 5 bases, V lost 4 bases, and 7 bases had no gene match. The CDR3 spans 15 residues. CDR3: CSVGGDRGGNEKLFF. The CDR3 DNA reads TGCAGCGTTGGGGGGGACAGGGGCGGAAATGAAAAACTGTTTTTT.

This chain links TRBV6-6 with TRBJ1-3; 8 bases are a match to TRBD1. The CDR3 loop spans 15 amino acids. The V gene's germline CDR1 is MNHNY and CDR2 SVGAGI (reference sequence). Trimming cost V 4 bases and J 1 base; bases outside gene matches: 3. CDR3 in amino acids: CASSSRTGSGNTIYF. DNA for the CDR3: TGTGCCAGCAGTTCTCGGACAGGGTCTGGAAACACCATATATTTT.

The chain carries TRBV9 and TRBJ2-3; no reliable D call. The CDR3 is made up of 16 amino acids. Germline CDR1 SGDLS, CDR2 YYNGEE. Between the trimmed V and J ends, which lost 2 bases and 0 bases, there was a span of 13 bases. The CDR3 bases are TGTGCCAGCAGCGTGACCCGGAGAGGCAGCACAGATACGCAGTATTTT. Its protein product is CASSVTRRGSTDTQYF.